This T cell receptor beta chain was documented in a study of post-analysis software for immune sequencing data. Findings and caveats of the study: Elevated frequency relative to controls characterized a handful of TRBV segments in patients, TRBV5-6, TRBV5-1 and TRBV20-1 among them.

Prepared TCR beta cDNA libraries contained unique molecular identifiers. Starting from roughly 1 to 10 million T cells, the study yielded 460,000 or so cDNA molecules. A single record per CDR3 protein comes from TCRdb applying MiXCR to the PCR reads. The table includes some 370,000 distinct CDR3 sequences, about a third detected once. Trimming cost V 1 base and J 5 bases; bases outside gene matches: 3. CDR3 size: 14 residues. Germline loops: CDR1 SGHVS, CDR2 FQNEAQ. Concerning this clonotype itself: Its target is not known.

The sequencing input was blood. This rearrangement joins TRBV7-8 to TRBJ2-3, with 7 positions matching TRBD2. This clonotype was sampled from a girl aged 5-17 years with multiple sclerosis. In nucleotides, the CDR3 is TGTGCCAGCAGCTTAGGGACTAGTGGAGATACGCAGTATTTT. This translates into CASSLGTSGDTQYF.